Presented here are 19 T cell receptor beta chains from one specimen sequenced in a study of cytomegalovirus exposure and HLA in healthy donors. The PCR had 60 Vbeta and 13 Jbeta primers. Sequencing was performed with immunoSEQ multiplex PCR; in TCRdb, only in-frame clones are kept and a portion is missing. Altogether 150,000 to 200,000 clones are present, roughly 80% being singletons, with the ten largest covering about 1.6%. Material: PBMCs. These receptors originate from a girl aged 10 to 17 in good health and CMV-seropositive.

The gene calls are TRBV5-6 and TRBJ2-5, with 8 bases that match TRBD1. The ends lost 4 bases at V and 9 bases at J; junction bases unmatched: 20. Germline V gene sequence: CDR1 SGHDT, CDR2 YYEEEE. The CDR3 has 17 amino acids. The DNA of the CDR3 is TGTGCCAGCAGCCATAAATCCGGACAGGGCCCGCCCTGGGCCCAGTACTTC. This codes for CASSHKSGQGPPWAQYF.

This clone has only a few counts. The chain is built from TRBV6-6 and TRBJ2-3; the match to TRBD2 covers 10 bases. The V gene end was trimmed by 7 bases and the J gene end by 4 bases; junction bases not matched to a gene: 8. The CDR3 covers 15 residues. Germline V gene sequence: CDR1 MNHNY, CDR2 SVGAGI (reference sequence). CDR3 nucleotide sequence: TGTGCCAGCACCCTACCGAGCGGGGGGGCAGATACGCAGTATTTT. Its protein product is CASTLPSGGADTQYF.

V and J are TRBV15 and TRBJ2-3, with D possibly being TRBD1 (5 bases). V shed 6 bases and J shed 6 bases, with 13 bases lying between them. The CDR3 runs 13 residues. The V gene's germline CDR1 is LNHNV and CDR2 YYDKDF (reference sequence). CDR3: CATRLWQGDTQYF. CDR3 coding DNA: TGTGCCACCAGGCTTTGGCAGGGTGATACGCAGTATTTT.

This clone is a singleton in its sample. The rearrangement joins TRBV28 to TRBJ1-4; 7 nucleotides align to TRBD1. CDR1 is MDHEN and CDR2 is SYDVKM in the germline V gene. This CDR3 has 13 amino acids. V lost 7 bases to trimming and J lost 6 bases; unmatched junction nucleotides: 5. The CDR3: CASNGRGDEKLFF. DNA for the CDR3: TGTGCCAGCAACGGCAGGGGGGATGAAAAACTGTTTTTT. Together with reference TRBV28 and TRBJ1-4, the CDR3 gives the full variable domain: DVKVTQSSRYLVKRTGEKVFLECVQDMDHENMFWYRQDPGLGLRLIYFSYDVKMKEKGDIPEGYSVSREKKERFSLILESASTNQTSMYLCASNGRGDEKLFFGSGTQLSVL.

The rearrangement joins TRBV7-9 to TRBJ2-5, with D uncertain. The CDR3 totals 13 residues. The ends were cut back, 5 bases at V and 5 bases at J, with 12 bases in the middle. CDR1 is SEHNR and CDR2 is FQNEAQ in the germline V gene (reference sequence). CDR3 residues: CASSPLLRETQYF. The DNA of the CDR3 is TGTGCCAGCAGCCCCCTCTTGCGGGAGACCCAGTACTTC.

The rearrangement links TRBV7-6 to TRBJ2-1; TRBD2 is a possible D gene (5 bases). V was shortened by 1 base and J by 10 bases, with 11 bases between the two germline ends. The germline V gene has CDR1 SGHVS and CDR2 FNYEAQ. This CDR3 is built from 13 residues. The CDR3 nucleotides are TGTGCCAGCAGCTTAGAGGACTCCGGGGAGCAGTTCTTC. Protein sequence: CASSLEDSGEQFF. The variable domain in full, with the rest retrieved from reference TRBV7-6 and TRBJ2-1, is GAGVSQSPRYKVTKRGQDVALRCDPISGHVSLYWYRQALGQGPEFLTYFNYEAQQDKSGLPNDRFSAERPEGSISTLTIQRTEQRDSAMYRCASSLEDSGEQFFGPGTRLTVL.

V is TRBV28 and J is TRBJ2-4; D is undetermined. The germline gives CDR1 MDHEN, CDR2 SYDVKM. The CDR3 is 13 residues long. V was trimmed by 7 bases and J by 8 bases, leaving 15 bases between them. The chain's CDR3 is CASTKNQADIQYF. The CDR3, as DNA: TGTGCCAGCACCAAAAATCAGGCAGACATTCAGTACTTC.

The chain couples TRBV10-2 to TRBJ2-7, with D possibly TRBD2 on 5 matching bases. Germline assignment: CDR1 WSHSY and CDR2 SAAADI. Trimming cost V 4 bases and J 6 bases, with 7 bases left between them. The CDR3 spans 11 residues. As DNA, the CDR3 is TGCGCCAGCAGTGCTAGCCTCGAGCAGTACTTC. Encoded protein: CASSASLEQYF.

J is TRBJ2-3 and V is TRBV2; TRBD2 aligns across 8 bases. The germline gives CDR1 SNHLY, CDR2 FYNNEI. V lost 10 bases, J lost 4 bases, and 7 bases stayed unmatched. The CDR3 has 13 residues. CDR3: CATSGGPSDTQYF. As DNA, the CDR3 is TGTGCCACCAGCGGGGGTCCCTCAGATACGCAGTATTTT.

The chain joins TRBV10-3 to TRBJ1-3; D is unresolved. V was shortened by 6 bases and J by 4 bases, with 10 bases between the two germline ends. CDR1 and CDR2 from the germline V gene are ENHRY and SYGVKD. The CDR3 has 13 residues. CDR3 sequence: CAIRPLGGNTIYF. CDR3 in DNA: TGTGCCATCAGGCCCCTGGGCGGAAACACCATATATTTT.

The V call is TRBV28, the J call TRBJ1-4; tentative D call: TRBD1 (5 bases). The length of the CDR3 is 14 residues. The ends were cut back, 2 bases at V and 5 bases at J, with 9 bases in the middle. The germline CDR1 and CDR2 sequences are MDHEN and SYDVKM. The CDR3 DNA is TGTGCCAGCAGTTTACCGGCAGGGAATGAAAAACTGTTTTTT. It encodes CASSLPAGNEKLFF.

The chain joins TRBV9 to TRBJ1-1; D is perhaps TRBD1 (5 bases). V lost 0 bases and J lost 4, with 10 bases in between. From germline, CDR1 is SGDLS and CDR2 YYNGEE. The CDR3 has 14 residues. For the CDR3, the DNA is TGTGCCAGCAGCGTAGCTGATAGGGGCACTGAAGCTTTCTTT. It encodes CASSVADRGTEAFF.

CDR3 coding DNA: TGCAGCGTTGCTTTTCGTCTAGCGCTCGAGCAGTACTTC. It codes for CSVAFRLALEQYF. The chain links TRBV29-1 to TRBJ2-7; maybe TRBD2 (6 bases). Trimming stripped 4 bases from V and 6 bases from J, with 16 bases between. This CDR3 contains 13 residues. Germline loops: CDR1 SQVTM, CDR2 ANQGSEA.

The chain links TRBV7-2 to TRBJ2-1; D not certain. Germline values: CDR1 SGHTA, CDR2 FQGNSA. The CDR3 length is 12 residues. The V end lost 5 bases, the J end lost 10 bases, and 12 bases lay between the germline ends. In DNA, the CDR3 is TGTGCCAGCAGCCCCCCGGGTTTGGAGCAGTTCTTC. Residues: CASSPPGLEQFF.

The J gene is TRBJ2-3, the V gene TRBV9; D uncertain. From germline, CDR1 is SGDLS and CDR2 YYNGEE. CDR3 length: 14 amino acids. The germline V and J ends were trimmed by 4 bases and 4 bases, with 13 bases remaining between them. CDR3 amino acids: CASSPLIIADTQYF. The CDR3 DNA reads TGTGCCAGCAGCCCCCTTATTATTGCAGATACGCAGTATTTT.

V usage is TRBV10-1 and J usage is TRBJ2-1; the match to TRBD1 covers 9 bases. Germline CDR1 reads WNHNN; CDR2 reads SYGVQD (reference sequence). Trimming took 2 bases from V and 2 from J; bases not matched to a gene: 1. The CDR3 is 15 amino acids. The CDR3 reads CASSEDRGTYNEQFF. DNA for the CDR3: TGCGCCAGCAGTGAGGACAGGGGGACCTACAATGAGCAGTTCTTC.

As DNA, the CDR3 is TGTGCCAGCAGCTTAATCCAGGGGACTAGCGGGGGGGCTGGGAATGAGCAGTTCTTC. It yields the protein CASSLIQGTSGGAGNEQFF. The chain links TRBV7-6 to TRBJ2-1; 16 bases align to TRBD2. The CDR3 extends over 19 amino acids. CDR1 and CDR2 (germline): SGHVS, FNYEAQ. Trimming at V came to 2 bases and at J to 7 bases, leaving 11 bases not matched to a gene.

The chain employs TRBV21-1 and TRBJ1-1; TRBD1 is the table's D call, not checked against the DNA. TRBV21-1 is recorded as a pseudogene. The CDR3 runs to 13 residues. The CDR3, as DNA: TGTGCCAGCAGGGACAGGGGGAACACTGAAGCTTTCTTT. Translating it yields CASRDRGNTEAFF.

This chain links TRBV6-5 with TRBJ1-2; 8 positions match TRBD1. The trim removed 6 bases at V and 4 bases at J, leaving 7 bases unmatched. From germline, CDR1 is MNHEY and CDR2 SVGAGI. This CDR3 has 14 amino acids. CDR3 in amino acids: CASRRQGYGYGYTF. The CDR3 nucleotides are TGTGCCAGCAGACGACAGGGGTACGGCTATGGCTACACCTTC.